This T cell receptor beta chain was profiled in a study of CD8+ T cells in alopecia areata. General observations from the study: With patients, TCR sharing proved less clear than in mice, a difference possibly related to HLA.

RNA, once extracted, was reverse transcribed into cDNA for use as the sequencing template. Measured with immunoSEQ multiplex PCR; TCRdb has only the in-frame clones, and not every one. The sample holds 100,000 or so clones, just under 60% seen once. As to treatment: oral pan-JAK inhibitor, 5-10 mg twice daily. The authors sorted CD4+ and CD8+ T cells from PBMCs. This clone is a singleton in its sample. Its matching antigen is unknown. The CDR3 loop spans 12 amino acids. Germline V gives CDR1 SGDLS, CDR2 YYNGEE. V lost 1 base and J 10 bases, leaving 9 bases between the germline ends. The specimen was CD8+ T cells sorted from blood, collected at approximately week 55, from a patient treated with tofacitinib. V is TRBV9 and J is TRBJ2-1; D not certain. The TCR was taken from a human donor with alopecia areata. The CDR3 DNA follows: TGTGCCAGCAGCGTAAGTGACACGGAGCAGTTCTTC. Translated: CASSVSDTEQFF.